The sequence of this TCR beta chain was determined in a study of PD-1 blockade in classical Hodgkin lymphoma. With respect to this clone: What it recognizes is unknown.

This CDR3 has 19 residues. Losses at the gene ends were 4 bases for V and 1 base for J; bases not matched to a gene: 8. Germline V gene data show CDR1 as SGHRS and CDR2 as YFSETQ. Findings of the study overall: Similar baseline diversity was found in complete responders and newly diagnosed patients.

Each and every patient relapsed after autologous stem cell transplantation, and patients got differing brentuximab vedotin exposure. Applied to thawed PBMCs, magnetic negative selection was the method used to isolate CD8+ T cells. Assay: immunoSEQ multiplex PCR; the TCRdb copy retains only in-frame clones and omits some. There are nearly 3,000 clones in the sample; 63% occur only once, and around a third lies in the top ten. The chain combines TRBV5-1 with TRBJ2-4; 16 bases map to TRBD2. The sequencing here drew on CD8+ T cells from blood, taken at baseline. This sequence originates from a human donor with classical Hodgkin lymphoma. CDR3 DNA: TGCGCCAGCAGCGGGAACCCGGGACTAGCGGGAGGGGCCAAAAACATTCAGTACTTC. Its translation: CASSGNPGLAGGAKNIQYF.